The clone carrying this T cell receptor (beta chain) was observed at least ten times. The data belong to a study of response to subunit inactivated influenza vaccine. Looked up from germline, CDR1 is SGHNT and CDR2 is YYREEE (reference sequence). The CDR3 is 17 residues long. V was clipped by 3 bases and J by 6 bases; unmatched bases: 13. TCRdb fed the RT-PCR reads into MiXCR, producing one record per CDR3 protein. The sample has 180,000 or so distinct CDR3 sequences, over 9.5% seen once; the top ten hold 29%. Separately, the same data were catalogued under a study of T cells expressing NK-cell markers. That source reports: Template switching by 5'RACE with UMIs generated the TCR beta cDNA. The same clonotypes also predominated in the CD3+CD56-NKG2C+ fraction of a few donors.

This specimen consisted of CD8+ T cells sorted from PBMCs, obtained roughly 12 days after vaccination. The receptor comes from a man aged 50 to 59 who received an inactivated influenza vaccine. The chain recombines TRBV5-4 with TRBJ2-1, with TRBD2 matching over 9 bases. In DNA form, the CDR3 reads TGTGCCAGCAGCTCCACCTCGCTAGCGGGGCAACTCAATGAGCAGTTCTTC. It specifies CASSSTSLAGQLNEQFF.